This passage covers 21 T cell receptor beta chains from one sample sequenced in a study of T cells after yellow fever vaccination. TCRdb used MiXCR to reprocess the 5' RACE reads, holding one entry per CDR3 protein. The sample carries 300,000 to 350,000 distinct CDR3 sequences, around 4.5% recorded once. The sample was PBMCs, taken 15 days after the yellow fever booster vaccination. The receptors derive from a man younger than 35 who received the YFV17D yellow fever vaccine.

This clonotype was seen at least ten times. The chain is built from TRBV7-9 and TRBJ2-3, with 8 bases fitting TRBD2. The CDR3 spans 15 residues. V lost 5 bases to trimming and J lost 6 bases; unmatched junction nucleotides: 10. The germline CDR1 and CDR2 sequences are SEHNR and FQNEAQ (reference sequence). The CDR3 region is CASSMGPAGADTQYF. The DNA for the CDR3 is TGTGCCAGCAGCATGGGCCCAGCGGGGGCCGATACGCAGTATTTT.

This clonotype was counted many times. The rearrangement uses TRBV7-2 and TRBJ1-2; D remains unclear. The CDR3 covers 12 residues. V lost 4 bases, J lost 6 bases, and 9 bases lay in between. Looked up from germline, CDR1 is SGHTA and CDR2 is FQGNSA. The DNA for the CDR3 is TGTGCCAGCAGCTCCCCCGGAGATGGCTACACCTTC. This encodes CASSSPGDGYTF.

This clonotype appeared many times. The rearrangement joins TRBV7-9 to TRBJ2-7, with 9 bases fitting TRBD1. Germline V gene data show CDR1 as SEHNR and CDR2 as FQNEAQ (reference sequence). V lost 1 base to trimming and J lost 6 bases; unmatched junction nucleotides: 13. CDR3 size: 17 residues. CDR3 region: CASSLGTGVVEGLEQYV. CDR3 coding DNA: TGTGCCAGCAGCTTAGGGACAGGGGTAGTAGAGGGGCTCGAGCAGTACGTC.

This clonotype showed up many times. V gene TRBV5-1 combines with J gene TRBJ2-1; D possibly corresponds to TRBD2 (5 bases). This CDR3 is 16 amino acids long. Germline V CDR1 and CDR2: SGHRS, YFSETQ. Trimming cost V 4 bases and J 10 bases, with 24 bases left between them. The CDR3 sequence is CASSLPGVGQYIEQFF. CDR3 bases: TGCGCCAGCAGCCTCCCCGGGGTAGGGCAGTATATAGAGCAGTTCTTC.

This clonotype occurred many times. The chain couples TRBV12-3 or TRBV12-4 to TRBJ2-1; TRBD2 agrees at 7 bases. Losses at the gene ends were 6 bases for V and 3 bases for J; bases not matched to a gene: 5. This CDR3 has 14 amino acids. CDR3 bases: TGTGCCAGCAGGCTCTTAGCGGGCTACAATGAGCAGTTCTTC. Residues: CASRLLAGYNEQFF.

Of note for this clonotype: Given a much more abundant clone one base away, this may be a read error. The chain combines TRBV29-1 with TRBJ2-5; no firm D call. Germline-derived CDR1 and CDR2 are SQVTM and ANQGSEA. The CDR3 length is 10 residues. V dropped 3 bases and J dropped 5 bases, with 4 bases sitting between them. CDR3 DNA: TGCAGCGTTGATGAGGAGACCCAGTACTTC. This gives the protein CSVDEETQYF.

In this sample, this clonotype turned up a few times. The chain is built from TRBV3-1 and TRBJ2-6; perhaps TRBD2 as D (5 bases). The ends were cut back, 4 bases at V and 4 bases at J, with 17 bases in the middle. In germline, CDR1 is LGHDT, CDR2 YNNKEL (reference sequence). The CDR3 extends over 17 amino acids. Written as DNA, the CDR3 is TGTGCCAGCAGCCCCCCATCGGGCCGGGAAGGGGCCAACGTCCTGACTTTC. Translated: CASSPPSGREGANVLTF.

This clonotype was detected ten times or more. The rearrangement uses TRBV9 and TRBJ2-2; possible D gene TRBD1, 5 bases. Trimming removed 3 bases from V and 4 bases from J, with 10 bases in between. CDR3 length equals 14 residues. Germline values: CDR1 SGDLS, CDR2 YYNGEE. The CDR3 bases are TGTGCCAGCAGCGCGGACATACCCACCGGGGAGCTGTTTTTT. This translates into CASSADIPTGELFF.

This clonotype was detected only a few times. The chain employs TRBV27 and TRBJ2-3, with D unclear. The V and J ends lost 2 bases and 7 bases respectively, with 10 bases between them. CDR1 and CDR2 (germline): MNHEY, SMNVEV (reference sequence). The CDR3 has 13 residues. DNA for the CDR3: TGTGCCAGCAGTTTACGAAGGGTTCATACGCAGTATTTT. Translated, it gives CASSLRRVHTQYF.

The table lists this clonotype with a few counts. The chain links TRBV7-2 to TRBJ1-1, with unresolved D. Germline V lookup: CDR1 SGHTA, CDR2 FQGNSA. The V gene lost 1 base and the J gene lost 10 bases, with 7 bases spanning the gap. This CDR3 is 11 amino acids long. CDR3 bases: TGTGCCAGCAGCTTAGATTATAGAGCTTTCTTT. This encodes CASSLDYRAFF. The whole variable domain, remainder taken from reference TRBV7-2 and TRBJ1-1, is GAGVSQSPSNKVTEKGKDVELRCDPISGHTALYWYRQSLGQGLEFLIYFQGNSAPDKSGLPSDRFSAERTGGSVSTLTIQRTQQEDSAVYLCASSLDYRAFFGQGTRLTVV.

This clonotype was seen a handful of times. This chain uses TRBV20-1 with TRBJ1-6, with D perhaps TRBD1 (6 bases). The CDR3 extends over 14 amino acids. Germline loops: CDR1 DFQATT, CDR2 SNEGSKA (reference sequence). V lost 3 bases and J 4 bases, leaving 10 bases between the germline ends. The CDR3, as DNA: TGCAGTGCTAGGAAGGACAGATATAATTCACCCCTCCACTTT. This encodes CSARKDRYNSPLHF.

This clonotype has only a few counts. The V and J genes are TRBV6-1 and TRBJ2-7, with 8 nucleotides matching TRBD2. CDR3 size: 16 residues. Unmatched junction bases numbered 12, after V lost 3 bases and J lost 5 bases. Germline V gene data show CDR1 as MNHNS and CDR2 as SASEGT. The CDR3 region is CASSEESGGGFHEQYV. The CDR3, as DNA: TGTGCCAGCAGTGAGGAAAGCGGGGGCGGTTTTCACGAGCAGTACGTC.

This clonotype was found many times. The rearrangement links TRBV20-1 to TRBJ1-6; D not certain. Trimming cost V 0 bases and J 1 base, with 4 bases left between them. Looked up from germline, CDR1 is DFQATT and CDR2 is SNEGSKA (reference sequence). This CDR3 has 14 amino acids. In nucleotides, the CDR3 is TGCAGTGCTAGAGATCCGTCCTATAATTCACCCCTCCACTTT. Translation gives CSARDPSYNSPLHF.

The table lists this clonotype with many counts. The CDR3 DNA follows: TGTGCCAGCAGCCCCCGGTCCAATGGCTACACCTTC. It codes for CASSPRSNGYTF. The chain combines TRBV7-2 with TRBJ1-2; D remains ambiguous. Germline V gene lookup returns CDR1 SGHTA and CDR2 FQGNSA. The CDR3 length is 12 residues. Trimming took 5 bases from V and 6 from J, leaving 10 bases between them.

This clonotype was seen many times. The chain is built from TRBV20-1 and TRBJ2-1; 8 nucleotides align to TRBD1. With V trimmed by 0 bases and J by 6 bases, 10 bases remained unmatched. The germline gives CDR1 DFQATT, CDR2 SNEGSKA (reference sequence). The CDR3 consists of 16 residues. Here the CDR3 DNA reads TGCAGTGCTAGAGATGATGGGACAGGTAATAGCAATGAGCAGTTCTTC. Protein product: CSARDDGTGNSNEQFF.

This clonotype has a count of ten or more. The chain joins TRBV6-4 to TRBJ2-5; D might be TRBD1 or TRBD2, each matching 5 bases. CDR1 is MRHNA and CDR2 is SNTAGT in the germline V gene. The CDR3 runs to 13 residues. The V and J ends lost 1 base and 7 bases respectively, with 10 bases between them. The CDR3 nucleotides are TGTGCCAGCAGTGACTGGGACGTCGGGACCCAGTACTTC. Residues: CASSDWDVGTQYF.

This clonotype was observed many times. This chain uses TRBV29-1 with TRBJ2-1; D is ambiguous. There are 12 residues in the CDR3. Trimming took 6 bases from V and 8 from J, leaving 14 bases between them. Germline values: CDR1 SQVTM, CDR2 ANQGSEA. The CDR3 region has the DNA TGCAGCGTCATCGGGCCGAGCGATGAGCAGTTCTTC. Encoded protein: CSVIGPSDEQFF.

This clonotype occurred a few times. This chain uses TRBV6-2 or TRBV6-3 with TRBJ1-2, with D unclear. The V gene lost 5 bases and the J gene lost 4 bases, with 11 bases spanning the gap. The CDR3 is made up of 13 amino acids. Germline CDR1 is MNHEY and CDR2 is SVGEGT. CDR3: CASSLQNLYGYTF. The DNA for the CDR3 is TGTGCCAGCAGTCTACAGAACCTCTATGGCTACACCTTC.

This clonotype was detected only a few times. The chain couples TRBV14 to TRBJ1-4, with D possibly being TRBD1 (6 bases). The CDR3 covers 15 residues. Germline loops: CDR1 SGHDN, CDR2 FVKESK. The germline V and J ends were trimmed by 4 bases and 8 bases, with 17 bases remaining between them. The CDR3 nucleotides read TGTGCCAGCAGCCCAAGACAGTCACAGGGAGAAAAACTGTTTTTT. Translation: CASSPRQSQGEKLFF.

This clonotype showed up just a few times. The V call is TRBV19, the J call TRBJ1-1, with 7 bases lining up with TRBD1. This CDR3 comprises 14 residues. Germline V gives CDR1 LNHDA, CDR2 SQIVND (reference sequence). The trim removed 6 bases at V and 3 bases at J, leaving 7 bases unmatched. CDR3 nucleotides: TGTGCCAGTAGGAGGGGGCCTGGGGACACTGAAGCTTTCTTT. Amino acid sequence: CASRRGPGDTEAFF.

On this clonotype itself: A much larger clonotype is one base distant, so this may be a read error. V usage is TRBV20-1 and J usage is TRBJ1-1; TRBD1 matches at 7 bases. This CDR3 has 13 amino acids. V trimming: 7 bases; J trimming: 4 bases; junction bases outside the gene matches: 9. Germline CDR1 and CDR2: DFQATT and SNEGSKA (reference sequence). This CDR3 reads CSDAGGGPTEAFF. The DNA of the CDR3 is TGCAGTGACGCAGGGGGGGGTCCCACTGAAGCTTTCTTT.